Described below is a single TCR beta chain sequence and its context. Bulk and single-cell libraries used iRepertoire multiplex PCR with TCR subtype-specific primers. With the multiplex PCR reads reprocessed, TCRdb shows one record per CDR3 protein and no DNA. This specimen shows approximately 20,000 distinct CDR3 sequences; the ten leading clones hold 7.5%. CDR1 is SGHKS and CDR2 is YYEKEE in the germline V gene (reference sequence). The CDR3 extends over 16 amino acids. Sequenced patients had Stevens-Johnson syndrome or toxic epidermal necrolysis caused by carbamazepine. The data were obtained in a study of T cells in severe cutaneous drug reactions.

The clonotype comes from a human donor with toxic epidermal necrolysis, a severe cutaneous drug reaction. The V and J genes are TRBV5-5 and TRBJ1-4; TCRdb's D call of TRBD1 is untestable without DNA. Sequenced material: PBMCs. The chain's CDR3 is CASSPGQEGANEKLFF.